The TCR beta chain described here comes from a study of OX40 agonist ivuxolimab in advanced cancers. TCRdb's table, derived via immunoSEQ multiplex PCR, lists solely in-frame clones and lacks some. The profile shows around 67,000 clones, approximately 90% of them singletons. With autoimmune disease history or systemic immunosuppression, patients were excluded. Study-level results: The expanded peripheral T cells' antigen specificity was not determined.

The length of the CDR3 is 17 residues. V lost 3 bases, J lost 7 bases, and 21 bases lay in between. Germline V gene lookup returns CDR1 KGHSH and CDR2 LQKENI. Note on this clone: As yet, its antigen is unknown.

This specimen consisted of CD4+ or CD8+ T cells sorted from blood, obtained in a trial of the OX40 agonist ivuxolimab. J is TRBJ1-4 and V is TRBV18; D call uncertain. This receptor was obtained from an adult with an advanced solid tumor such as melanoma, head and neck, liver or kidney cancer. The CDR3 DNA sequence: TGTGCCAGCTCACCCCGAGAAATTGGTACTGGAGGTGAAAAACTGTTTTTT. Residues: CASSPREIGTGGEKLFF.